The 21 T cell receptor beta chains below come from one sample, sequenced in a study of blood T cell repertoires in COVID-19 (dated by TCRdb to the early 2020s). Library generation was performed with the immunoSEQ multiplex PCR assay. The source is immuneACCESS, and TCRdb retained only in-frame sequences with V and J called. Part of the clones is not carried over; for the studies checked, unresolved V genes explain less than half of this, and the remainder is unexplained. The sample table records fewer than 200,000 clones; roughly 85% of these occur just once. Together, the top ten hold about 20% of the sample. The sequenced sample consisted of PBMCs or T cells enriched from blood (not recorded which). Receptors were obtained from a woman in her 70s in a cohort exposed to, infected with or recovered from COVID-19 (not recorded which).

This clone was recorded a few times. The chain recombines TRBV5-1 with TRBJ2-7; 10 nucleotides match TRBD2. The J segment lost 3 bases and the V segment lost 5 bases, leaving 2 bases of the junction unmatched. The V gene's germline CDR1 is SGHRS and CDR2 YFSETQ. This CDR3 spans 13 amino acids. This CDR3 reads CASSPSGSYEQYF. CDR3 DNA: TGCGCCAGCAGTCCTAGCGGGAGCTACGAGCAGTACTTC.

The gene calls are TRBV7-2 and TRBJ2-5, with 7 bases identical to TRBD1. The J segment lost 4 bases and the V segment lost 6 bases, leaving 8 bases of the junction unmatched. The CDR3 runs 14 residues. The germline gives CDR1 SGHTA, CDR2 FQGNSA. DNA for the CDR3: TGTGCCAGCAGTCGAGGGGACAGCCGAGAGACCCAGTACTTC. It is translated as CASSRGDSRETQYF.

V usage is TRBV7-6 and J usage is TRBJ2-1, with TRBD1 as a possible D gene (5 bases). The germline V gene has CDR1 SGHVS and CDR2 FNYEAQ. The V gene lost 2 bases and the J gene lost 0 bases, with 14 bases spanning the gap. The CDR3 is made up of 17 amino acids. The CDR3: CASSLSPGPSSYNEQFF. The CDR3 region has the DNA TGTGCCAGCAGCTTATCCCCAGGGCCCAGCTCCTACAATGAGCAGTTCTTC.

V and J are TRBV11-3 and TRBJ1-1; the match to TRBD1 covers 9 bases. The CDR3 loop spans 14 amino acids. The trim removed 3 bases at V and 7 bases at J, leaving 6 bases unmatched. The germline gives CDR1 SGHNT, CDR2 YENEEA. CDR3: CASSFGTGTLEAFF. CDR3 coding DNA: TGTGCCAGCAGCTTTGGGACAGGGACACTTGAAGCTTTCTTT.

V gene TRBV28 combines with J gene TRBJ2-5; TRBD1 matches 7 bases. CDR3 length equals 13 residues. Germline CDR1 and CDR2: MDHEN and SYDVKM. V lost 7 bases and J lost 1; bases outside the gene matches: 3. The CDR3 here is CASKGAGQETQYF. CDR3 coding DNA: TGTGCCAGCAAGGGGGCCGGCCAAGAGACCCAGTACTTC.

This clone has just a few counts. The chain is built from TRBV10-2 and TRBJ1-6, with TRBD1 matching over 9 bases. The length of the CDR3 is 14 residues. Per germline, CDR1 WSHSY and CDR2 SAAADI. V trimming: 1 base; J trimming: 10 bases; junction bases outside the gene matches: 2. In nucleotides, the CDR3 is TGCGCCAGCAGTGAGTGGGACAGGGAGTCACCCCTCCACTTT. Translation gives CASSEWDRESPLHF.

In its sample, this clone was seen once. This rearrangement joins TRBV27 to TRBJ1-4; D may be TRBD1 (6 bases). The CDR3 loop spans 14 amino acids. CDR1 and CDR2 (germline): MNHEY, SMNVEV (reference sequence). The V gene lost 3 bases and the J gene lost 7 bases, with 12 bases spanning the gap. The CDR3 spells CASSFRRGSEKLFF. The CDR3 bases are TGTGCCAGCAGTTTCAGAAGGGGGTCTGAAAAACTGTTTTTT.

This clone was recorded once. CDR3 residues: CASSFYNPAEYEQYF. For the CDR3, the DNA is TGTGCCAGCAGTTTCTACAACCCGGCGGAGTACGAGCAGTACTTC. The V call is TRBV28, the J call TRBJ2-7; D gene unclear. Germline V lookup: CDR1 MDHEN, CDR2 SYDVKM. The CDR3 spans 15 residues. V was pared by 3 bases and J by 4 bases, with 16 bases between. The entire variable domain, with the rest obtained from reference TRBV28 and TRBJ2-7, is as follows: DVKVTQSSRYLVKRTGEKVFLECVQDMDHENMFWYRQDPGLGLRLIYFSYDVKMKEKGDIPEGYSVSREKKERFSLILESASTNQTSMYLCASSFYNPAEYEQYFGPGTRLTVT.

The chain carries TRBV11-2 and TRBJ2-5; a possible D gene is TRBD2 (5 bases). The V and J ends lost 8 bases and 3 bases respectively, with 13 bases between them. CDR1 is SGHAT, CDR2 FQNNGV, per germline. CDR3 length: 13 amino acids. CDR3 loop: CASGLAPEETQYF. In nucleotides, the CDR3 is TGTGCCAGCGGCCTAGCTCCCGAAGAGACCCAGTACTTC.

This clone has just a few counts. CDR3 sequence reads: CASSARRGSRNEQFF. Here the CDR3 DNA reads TGTGCCAGCAGCGCCCGACGGGGGTCTAGGAATGAGCAGTTCTTC. The chain links TRBV9 to TRBJ2-1, with D possibly matching TRBD2 (6 bases). Trimming removed 3 bases from V and 7 bases from J, with 17 bases in between. Germline V gives CDR1 SGDLS, CDR2 YYNGEE. This CDR3 contains 15 residues.

The sample holds a few counts of this clone. The rearrangement joins TRBV25-1 to TRBJ1-5; D remains ambiguous. Germline V gene data show CDR1 as MGHDK and CDR2 as SYGVNS. V dropped 3 bases and J dropped 5 bases, with 11 bases sitting between them. CDR3 length: 14 amino acids. The CDR3 region has the DNA TGTGCCAGCAGTGATTCAAACAGCTATCAGCCCCAGCATTTT. Its translation is CASSDSNSYQPQHF.

The chain has TRBV4-2 and TRBJ1-5; perhaps TRBD1 as D (6 bases). This CDR3 is 14 amino acids long. V was pared by 3 bases and J by 6 bases, with 12 bases between. Per the germline V gene, CDR1 is LGHNA and CDR2 is YNFKEQ. The DNA for the CDR3 is TGTGCCAGCAGCCAGTACAGGGAAGGTCAGCCCCAGCATTTT. It is translated as CASSQYREGQPQHF.

V usage is TRBV28 and J usage is TRBJ2-4; D is unclear. This CDR3 region has 13 residues. Germline V gives CDR1 MDHEN, CDR2 SYDVKM. Trimming removed 1 base at V and 5 bases at J, with 6 bases between. The CDR3 DNA follows: TGTGCCAGCAGTTTATCAGTGGAAAACATTCAGTACTTC. Protein product: CASSLSVENIQYF.

The rearrangement links TRBV12-1 to TRBJ1-5. TRBV12-1 is given as a pseudogene. CDR3 length equals 16 residues. The CDR3 region is CASSWGLFGANQPQHF. Here the CDR3 DNA reads TGTGCCAGCAGCTGGGGACTGTTTGGGGCCAATCAGCCCCAGCATTTT.

This clone was seen a single time. The chain recombines TRBV6-4 with TRBJ1-1; a weak D match, TRBD1 (6 bases). The germline V gene has CDR1 MRHNA and CDR2 SNTAGT. This CDR3 is 15 amino acids long. Trimming cost V 5 bases and J 0 bases, with 13 bases left between them. Here the CDR3 reads CASSPTGDMNTEAFF. Written as DNA, the CDR3 is TGTGCCAGCAGTCCGACAGGAGATATGAACACTGAAGCTTTCTTT.

This clone came up once. V is TRBV28 and J is TRBJ1-2; 9 bases align to TRBD1. V lost 6 bases, J lost 7 bases, and 15 bases stayed unmatched. The CDR3 has 16 amino acids. Per the germline V gene, CDR1 is MDHEN and CDR2 is SYDVKM. CDR3 bases: TGTGCCAGCAGCCCAGGACAGGGGCCAACGGCGGGTGGCTACACCTTC. Protein product: CASSPGQGPTAGGYTF.

A few counts support this clone. The rearrangement uses TRBV3-1 (or the pseudogene TRBV3-2) and TRBJ2-1; tentatively, D is TRBD2 (5 bases). The germline gives CDR1 LGHDT, CDR2 YNNKEL (reference sequence). The CDR3 sequence is 16 residues long. V shed 4 bases and J shed 4 bases, with 17 bases lying between them. The CDR3 DNA is TGTGCCAGCAGCCCCCCGGCGGGCGGGTATTACAATGAGCAGTTCTTC. Protein sequence: CASSPPAGGYYNEQFF.

This clone came up once. The gene calls are TRBV2 and TRBJ2-2; tentatively, D is TRBD1 (5 bases). Germline loops: CDR1 SNHLY, CDR2 FYNNEI. Trimming took 5 bases from V and 4 from J, leaving 8 bases between them. The CDR3 has 13 amino acids. CDR3 sequence: CASSTGLTGELFF. The CDR3, as DNA: TGTGCCAGCAGTACAGGCCTCACCGGGGAGCTGTTTTTT.

This rearrangement joins TRBV28 to TRBJ1-2; D may be TRBD1 (6 bases). CDR3 length: 14 residues. Germline V gene lookup returns CDR1 MDHEN and CDR2 SYDVKM. The V and J ends lost 3 bases and 5 bases respectively, with 13 bases between them. Here the CDR3 reads CASSFSGTQYGYTF. The DNA for the CDR3 is TGTGCCAGCAGTTTCAGCGGGACACAATATGGCTACACCTTC.

The chain uses TRBV6-5 and TRBJ2-1; TRBD2 aligns across 9 bases. After removal of 1 base from V and 10 bases from J, the junction contained 11 bases not matched to a gene. Per germline, CDR1 MNHEY and CDR2 SVGAGI. The CDR3 sequence is 16 residues long. The CDR3 loop is CASSYYSASGVREQFF. The CDR3 DNA sequence: TGTGCCAGCAGTTACTATTCGGCTAGCGGGGTGCGGGAGCAGTTCTTC.

The V and J genes are TRBV10-3 and TRBJ2-5; perhaps TRBD1 as D (6 bases). Germline CDR1 reads ENHRY; CDR2 reads SYGVKD. This CDR3 is built from 15 residues. V dropped 2 bases and J dropped 5 bases, with 15 bases sitting between them. CDR3 nucleotide sequence: TGTGCCATCAGTGAGGGGGCAGGGGTCGGGGAGACCCAGTACTTC. Translating gives CAISEGAGVGETQYF.